This T cell receptor beta chain appears in the sequencing data of a study of T cells in Graves' hyperthyroidism and ophthalmopathy. From germline, CDR1 is SQVTM and CDR2 ANQGSEA. This CDR3 spans 12 amino acids. V gave up 0 bases and J gave up 3 bases, with 6 bases separating them. Amplification of TCR beta CDR3 regions was performed using RNA transcripts as template. Researchers ran a first-round RT-PCR on the TCR CDR3 using the HTBI primer set. MiXCR was run by TCRdb on the multiplex PCR reads, yielding one entry per CDR3 protein. The sample shows roughly 61,000 distinct CDR3 sequences, 53% of them seen only once.

The sequence was collected from a woman between 55 and 75 years old with Graves' ophthalmopathy. Sequencing was done on a sample of blood. The rearrangement links TRBV29-1 to TRBJ2-7; no definite D call. The CDR3 sequence: CSVEDGNYEQYF. CDR3 nucleotides: TGCAGCGTTGAAGATGGGAACTACGAGCAGTACTTC.